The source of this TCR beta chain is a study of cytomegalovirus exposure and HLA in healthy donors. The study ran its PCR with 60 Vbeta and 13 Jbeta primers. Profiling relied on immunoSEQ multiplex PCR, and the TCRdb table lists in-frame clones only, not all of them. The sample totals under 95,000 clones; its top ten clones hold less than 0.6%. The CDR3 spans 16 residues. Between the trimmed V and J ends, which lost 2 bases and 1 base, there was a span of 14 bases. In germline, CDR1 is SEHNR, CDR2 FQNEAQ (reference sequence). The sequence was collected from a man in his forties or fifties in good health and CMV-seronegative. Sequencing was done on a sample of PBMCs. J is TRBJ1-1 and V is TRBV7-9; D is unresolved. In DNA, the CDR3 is TGTGCCAGCAGCTTACCCGGGTGGGGAGAGAACACTGAAGCTTTCTTT. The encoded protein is CASSLPGWGENTEAFF.